The 25 T cell receptor beta chains listed next were all sequenced from one sample in a study of siplizumab effects on memory and regulatory T cells. Profiling relied on immunoSEQ multiplex PCR, and the TCRdb table lists in-frame clones only, not all of them. The sample carries approximately 65,000 clones, roughly 80% recorded once. Material for sequencing was memory CD4+ T cells sorted from blood. These receptors came from a human donor in good health.

V gene TRBV29-1 combines with J gene TRBJ2-7; perhaps TRBD1 as D (5 bases). CDR1 is SQVTM, CDR2 ANQGSEA, per germline. The CDR3 contains 13 residues. V lost 4 bases and J 6 bases, leaving 16 bases between the germline ends. CDR3 nucleotide sequence: TGCAGCGTTGGTGATTTGCTAGACAGCGAGCAGTACTTC. Translating gives CSVGDLLDSEQYF.

This rearrangement joins TRBV5-1 to TRBJ2-7; 10 nucleotides align to TRBD2. The CDR3 extends over 14 amino acids. With 0 bases clipped from V and 3 bases from J, the junction kept 0 bases outside the gene matches. Germline CDR1 reads SGHRS; CDR2 reads YFSETQ. The CDR3 here is CASSLGTSGYEQYF. DNA of the CDR3: TGCGCCAGCAGCTTGGGGACTAGCGGCTACGAGCAGTACTTC.

The chain links TRBV19 to TRBJ2-5; the match to TRBD1 covers 8 bases. The CDR3 sequence is 15 residues long. Unmatched junction bases numbered 9, after V lost 4 bases and J lost 5 bases. Germline assignment: CDR1 LNHDA and CDR2 SQIVND (reference sequence). CDR3 region: CASSTGTGLAETQYF. CDR3 DNA sequence: TGTGCCAGTAGTACGGGGACAGGTTTGGCGGAGACCCAGTACTTC.

CDR3 DNA sequence: TGCGCCAGCAGCCATACTATTACTGCGATGAACACTGAAGCTTTCTTT. It codes for CASSHTITAMNTEAFF. The chain joins TRBV4-1 to TRBJ1-1, with no clear D. Trimming stripped 3 bases from V and 0 bases from J, with 14 bases between. The CDR3 sequence is 16 residues long. Germline lookup yields CDR1 MGHRA and CDR2 YSYEKL.

Regarding this clone: The sample carries other DNA sequences with the same CDR3. This chain uses TRBV11-2 with TRBJ1-2; TRBD1 matches 9 bases. CDR3 length: 14 amino acids. Losses at the gene ends were 5 bases for V and 4 bases for J; bases not matched to a gene: 5. Germline lookup yields CDR1 SGHAT and CDR2 FQNNGV. The CDR3 spells CASSPRTGVYGYTF. The CDR3 nucleotides are TGTGCCAGCAGCCCAAGGACAGGGGTCTATGGCTACACCTTC.

V and J are TRBV5-6 and TRBJ1-6; 8 positions match TRBD1. Germline V CDR1 and CDR2: SGHDT, YYEEEE. The CDR3 consists of 17 residues. With V trimmed by 5 bases and J by 0 bases, 7 bases remained unmatched. For the CDR3, the DNA is TGTGCCAGCAGAAGGGAGGACAGGGTCTCCTATAATTCACCCCTCCACTTT. It encodes CASRREDRVSYNSPLHF.

The chain combines TRBV6-5 with TRBJ1-1; D is uncertain. This CDR3 spans 12 amino acids. V lost 6 bases and J 0 bases, leaving 5 bases between the germline ends. Germline V CDR1 and CDR2: MNHEY, SVGAGI. The chain's CDR3 is CASSSVNTEAFF. In nucleotides, the CDR3 is TGTGCCAGCAGCAGTGTGAACACTGAAGCTTTCTTT.

This chain connects TRBV25-1 to TRBJ1-2; D perhaps matches TRBD1 (5 bases). Germline CDR1 reads MGHDK; CDR2 reads SYGVNS. This CDR3 is built from 13 residues. V was cut by 2 bases and J by 4 bases, with 8 bases left in between. CDR3 protein: CASSEGQGYGYTF. In nucleotides, the CDR3 is TGTGCCAGCAGTGAAGGTCAGGGCTATGGCTACACCTTC.

The V gene is TRBV7-2, the J gene TRBJ1-2, with a weak D call TRBD1 (6 bases). The CDR3 is made up of 14 amino acids. Trimming cost V 1 base and J 8 bases, with 14 bases left between them. In germline, CDR1 is SGHTA, CDR2 FQGNSA. Written as DNA, the CDR3 is TGTGCCAGCAGCTTAGGGACAGTCGCTATGGGCTACACCTTC. Its protein is CASSLGTVAMGYTF.

CDR3 sequence (DNA): TGTGCCATCAGTGATCGGGGACAGGGCAACGAGCAGTACTTC. Protein sequence: CAISDRGQGNEQYF. This chain uses TRBV10-3 with TRBJ2-7, with TRBD1 matching over 9 bases. The germline V gene has CDR1 ENHRY and CDR2 SYGVKD. V lost 3 bases and J lost 5; bases outside the gene matches: 5. The CDR3 has 14 residues.

The genes are TRBV5-1 and TRBJ2-5, with 9 bases lining up with TRBD2. The CDR3 contains 15 residues. The junction had 6 bases not matched to a gene; V was cut back by 1 base and J by 5 bases. Germline assignment: CDR1 SGHRS and CDR2 YFSETQ. CDR3 sequence reads: CASSLPSGDAETQYF. The CDR3 coding sequence is TGCGCCAGCAGCTTGCCTAGCGGGGACGCGGAGACCCAGTACTTC.

The J gene is TRBJ1-3, the V gene TRBV6-6; D is uncertain. Germline CDR1 MNHNY, CDR2 SVGAGI (reference sequence). The CDR3 consists of 12 residues. Trimming stripped 10 bases from V and 0 bases from J, with 7 bases between. CDR3 sequence (DNA): TGTGCCAACTCACACTCTGGAAACACCATATATTTT. The encoded protein is CANSHSGNTIYF.

The chain recombines TRBV5-4 with TRBJ2-7, with TRBD2 as a possible D gene (5 bases). CDR3 length: 15 amino acids. With 4 bases removed from V and 0 bases from J, the gap between germline ends came to 14 bases. Looked up from germline, CDR1 is SGHNT and CDR2 is YYREEE (reference sequence). Here the CDR3 reads CASSTPRGSSYEQYF. CDR3 sequence (DNA): TGTGCCAGCAGCACCCCCCGGGGAAGCTCCTACGAGCAGTACTTC.

V and J are TRBV7-2 and TRBJ1-4; 7 bases match TRBD1. This CDR3 has 15 amino acids. Germline V gene data show CDR1 as SGHTA and CDR2 as FQGNSA. J lost 6 bases, V lost 5 bases, and 9 bases had no gene match. The CDR3 here is CASSERTGWDEKLFF. CDR3 DNA sequence: TGTGCCAGCAGCGAGCGGACAGGCTGGGATGAAAAACTGTTTTTT.

This clone was counted a few times. V is TRBV2 and J is TRBJ2-7, with D perhaps matching TRBD2 (5 bases). This CDR3 region has 14 residues. V lost 9 bases and J lost 7, with 22 bases in between. The germline CDR1 and CDR2 sequences are SNHLY and FYNNEI. The CDR3 region is CARTGMAGLGEQYF. The CDR3 nucleotides read TGTGCCAGAACCGGAATGGCGGGTCTGGGGGAGCAGTACTTC.

The gene calls are TRBV11-2 and TRBJ1-2, with a tentative D call TRBD1 (5 bases). CDR1 is SGHAT, CDR2 FQNNGV, per germline. This CDR3 comprises 13 residues. Trimming removed 5 bases at V and 8 bases at J, with 15 bases between. This chain's CDR3 is CASSPGPTFGYTF. In DNA, the CDR3 is TGTGCCAGCAGCCCGGGACCTACATTCGGCTACACCTTC.

As for this clone: One end of the junction does not line up with germline, which may come from a read error. This CDR3 is also generated by other DNA sequences in the sample. J is TRBJ2-5 and V is TRBV7-7; 7 bases are shared with TRBD2. The germline V gene encodes CDR1 SSHAT and CDR2 FNYEAQ (reference sequence). The CDR3 is 16 residues long. CDR3 residues: CASSLGAHGGQETQYF. The CDR3 DNA reads as TGTGCTAGCAGCTTGGGAGCTCACGGGGGGCAAGAGACCCAGTACTTC. Combining the CDR3 with reference TRBV7-7 and TRBJ2-5 gives the whole variable domain GAGVSQSPRYKVTKRGQDVTLRCDPISSHATLYWYQQALGQGPEFLTYFNYEAQPDKSGLPSDRFSAERPEGSISTLTIQRTEQRDSAMYRCASSLGAHGGQETQYFGPGTRLLVL.

The chain employs TRBV18 and TRBJ2-5; D is undetermined. This CDR3 comprises 12 residues. Germline V gene sequence: CDR1 KGHSH, CDR2 LQKENI. V shed 3 bases and J shed 4 bases, with 6 bases lying between them. The CDR3 nucleotides are TGTGCCAGCTCACCCTCGGTAGAGACCCAGTACTTC. This codes for CASSPSVETQYF.

This chain connects TRBV5-6 to TRBJ1-6; D might be TRBD1 (5 bases). V lost 1 base and J lost 5, with 16 bases in between. The CDR3 is 17 amino acids. Germline V gene data show CDR1 as SGHDT and CDR2 as YYEEEE. The CDR3 sequence is CASSLSAGQGHNSPLHF. The DNA of the CDR3 is TGTGCCAGCAGCTTGTCGGCAGGGCAGGGCCATAATTCACCCCTCCACTTT.

This chain connects TRBV18 to TRBJ2-3, with D possibly TRBD1 on 5 matching bases. The germline CDR1 and CDR2 sequences are KGHSH and LQKENI. This CDR3 has 14 amino acids. The ends were cut back, 0 bases at V and 3 bases at J, with 7 bases in the middle. DNA for the CDR3: TGTGCCAGCTCACCACCGACAGTAACAGATACGCAGTATTTT. Amino acids: CASSPPTVTDTQYF.

This chain uses TRBV5-1 with TRBJ2-3, with D possibly TRBD2 on 5 matching bases. Looked up from germline, CDR1 is SGHRS and CDR2 is YFSETQ. The ends were cut back, 2 bases at V and 0 bases at J, with 10 bases in the middle. The CDR3 runs to 15 residues. The CDR3 spells CASSFQPGSTDTQYF. The DNA for the CDR3 is TGCGCCAGCAGCTTTCAACCGGGGAGCACAGATACGCAGTATTTT.

The sample holds one count of this clone. This rearrangement joins TRBV7-3 to TRBJ2-7, with TRBD1 identical over 11 bases. The CDR3 sequence is 14 residues long. The ends lost 1 base at V and 5 bases at J; junction bases unmatched: 1. Looked up from germline, CDR1 is SGHTA and CDR2 is FQGTGA. The CDR3 here is CASSLKGQGDEQYF. CDR3 coding DNA: TGTGCCAGCAGCTTAAAGGGACAGGGGGACGAGCAGTACTTC.

V and J are TRBV4-2 and TRBJ1-5; 7 positions match TRBD1. V was clipped by 1 base and J by 0 bases; unmatched bases: 0. The CDR3 runs to 15 residues. CDR1 LGHNA and CDR2 YNFKEQ come from the germline V gene. DNA of the CDR3: TGTGCCAGCAGCCAAGGGGACAGTAGCAATCAGCCCCAGCATTTT. Its translation is CASSQGDSSNQPQHF.

This chain links TRBV5-1 with TRBJ1-1; tentatively, D is TRBD1 (5 bases). The CDR3 loop spans 17 amino acids. The germline V gene has CDR1 SGHRS and CDR2 YFSETQ. Trimming took off 0 bases at V and 0 bases at J, with 15 bases between the two ends. CDR3 region: CASSLARAVGMNTEAFF. CDR3 nucleotide sequence: TGCGCCAGCAGCTTGGCCAGGGCAGTTGGAATGAACACTGAAGCTTTCTTT.

The rearrangement uses TRBV18 and TRBJ2-7; TRBD2 aligns across 9 bases. The J segment lost 6 bases and the V segment lost 3 bases, leaving 3 bases of the junction unmatched. Germline CDR1 reads KGHSH; CDR2 reads LQKENI. CDR3 length: 13 amino acids. CDR3 amino acids: CASSPTAGGEQYF. The DNA of the CDR3 is TGTGCCAGCTCACCGACAGCGGGGGGCGAGCAGTACTTC. Full variable domain (outside the CDR3, taken from reference TRBV18 and TRBJ2-7): NAGVMQNPRHLVRRRGQEARLRCSPMKGHSHVYWYRQLPEEGLKFMVYLQKENIIDESGMPKERFSAEFPKEGPSILRIQQVVRGDSAAYFCASSPTAGGEQYFGPGTRLTVT.